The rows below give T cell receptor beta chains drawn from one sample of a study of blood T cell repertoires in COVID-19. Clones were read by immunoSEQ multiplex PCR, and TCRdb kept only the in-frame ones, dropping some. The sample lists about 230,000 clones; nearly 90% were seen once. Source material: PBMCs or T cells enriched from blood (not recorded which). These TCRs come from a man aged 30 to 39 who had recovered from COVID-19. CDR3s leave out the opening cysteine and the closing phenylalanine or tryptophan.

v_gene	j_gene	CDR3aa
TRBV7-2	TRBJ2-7	ASSQLLRGSEQY
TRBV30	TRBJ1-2	AWSVIRGYGYT
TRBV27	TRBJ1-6	ASSSRQGISSPLH
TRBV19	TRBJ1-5	ASRMGQNNQPQH
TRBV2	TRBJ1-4	ASSTGQRNEKLF
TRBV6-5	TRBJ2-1	ASSYLRTSGVSEQF
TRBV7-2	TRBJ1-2	ASSSDRANYGYT
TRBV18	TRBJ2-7	ASSLQGLGYEQY
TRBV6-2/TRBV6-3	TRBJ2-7	ASSYSPGLAGGPSWREQY
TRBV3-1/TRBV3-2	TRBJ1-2	ASSSAASRAGGYT
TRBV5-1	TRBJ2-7	ASSQDSHLGREQY
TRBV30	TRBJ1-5	AWSSTRATNQPQH
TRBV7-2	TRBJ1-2	ASSLGQSYGYT
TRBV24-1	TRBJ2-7	ATSQGGSPYEQY
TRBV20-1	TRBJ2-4	SASLRLNIQY
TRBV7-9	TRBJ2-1	ASSLGRGRGPYNEQF
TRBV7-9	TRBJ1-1	ASSSIWVGGTGRDTEAF
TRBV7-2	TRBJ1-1	ASSLEGTVRTEAF
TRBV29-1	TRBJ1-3	SAGGTGAGNTIY
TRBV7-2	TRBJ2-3	ASSLGGGYTDTQY
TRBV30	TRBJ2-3	AWGQGAHTQY
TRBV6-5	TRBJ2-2	ASSYDSRNTGELF
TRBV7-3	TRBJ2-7	ASSPDIISYEQY
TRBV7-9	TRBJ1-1	ASSPVGGQAF
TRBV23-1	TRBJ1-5	ASHGRQGREPQPQH
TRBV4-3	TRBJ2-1	ASSQLEGGDEQF
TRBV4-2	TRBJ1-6	ASSLPGQRNSPLH
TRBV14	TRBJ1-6	ASSPTGTGSPLH
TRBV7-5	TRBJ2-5	VRSLPGHLKTQY
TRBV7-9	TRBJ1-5	ASSFGVGEPQH
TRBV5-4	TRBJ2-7	ASSHGQGTSSSYEQY
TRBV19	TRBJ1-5	ASMDRPYSNQPQH
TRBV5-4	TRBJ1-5	ASTIDSSQPQH
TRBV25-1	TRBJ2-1	ASSEPGTSGHNEQF
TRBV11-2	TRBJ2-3	ASSLRWADADTQY